The TCR beta chain under discussion was sequenced for a study of cytomegalovirus exposure and HLA in healthy donors. Overall study results and limits: Rarity marked most TCR sequences, yet some public TCRs occurred in many donors. HLA allele associations emerged for about 16,000 TCR beta sequences in a later analysis, at 0.05 false discovery rate.

This PCR relied on a set of 60 Vbeta primers and 13 Jbeta primers. TCRdb keeps only in-frame clones here, not all; method: immunoSEQ multiplex PCR. The sample holds 200,000 or so clones, 65% to 85% seen once. The CDR3 is 17 residues long. The germline V gene encodes CDR1 GTSNPN and CDR2 SVGIG (reference sequence). Trimming stripped 2 bases from V and 4 bases from J, with 23 bases between. As concerns this clone: The target antigen is unknown.

This TCR derives from a woman younger than 45 in good health and CMV-seronegative. The chain recombines TRBV30 with TRBJ2-5, with a tentative D call TRBD2 (6 bases). Sequencing was carried out using PBMCs. CDR3 nucleotide sequence: TGTGCCTGGAGTAGAGGGTTAAACGGGGCGGGACCAGAGACCCAGTACTTC. This encodes CAWSRGLNGAGPETQYF.